The clone carrying this T cell receptor (beta chain) appeared a few times. Its antigen is unknown. Germline CDR1 and CDR2: SEHNR and FQNEAQ (reference sequence). The CDR3 loop spans 16 amino acids. The V segment lost 3 bases and the J segment 2 bases; nucleotides outside the gene matches: 6. This sample was taken from a study of spatial heterogeneity in lung cancer. Across the study: Detected sequences consistently included more beta-chain ones than alpha-chain ones. General study results and limits: Ubiquitous expanded tumor TCRs were seen in blood more at resection than at follow-up.

The time point here: sample taken at primary tumor resection. The authors sequenced whole RNA from tumor, nontumor lung or frozen PBMC without sorting. The donors were about 67 patients with non-small cell lung cancer that was early-stage and untreated. MiXCR was run by TCRdb on the 5' RACE reads, yielding one entry per CDR3 protein. Of tens of thousands of distinct CDR3 sequences listed, about an eighth are singletons. Sequenced material: PBMCs, taken at surgery. The sequence was collected from a male donor with early-stage non-small cell lung cancer. The gene calls are TRBV7-9 and TRBJ2-1; 8 nucleotides match TRBD2. CDR3 DNA sequence: TGTGCCAGCAGCTTCAGAGCGGGAGCTGCCTACAATGAGCAGTTCTTC. Translating gives CASSFRAGAAYNEQFF.